This is a list of T cell receptor beta chains from one sample in a study of regulatory T cells in long-lasting Graves disease. Each CDR3 protein is one row after TCRdb ran MiXCR on the multiplex PCR reads. The sample gives 450,000 or so distinct CDR3 sequences, 22% of which show up once; around 13% is in the top ten. The sequencing here drew on peripheral blood mononuclear cells (PBMCs), taken when the disease was refractory, from a patient treated with antithyroid drugs. The origin of the receptors is a female donor with Graves disease. Each CDR3 is given with its conserved first and last residue. The D gene is left open where the match is weak. Rows give clone size only sometimes, using once, few, many, or a class for an expanded clone.

many	15	TRBV7-2	TRBD1	TRBJ1-1	TGTGCCAGCAGCGGCCGGGACAGGGGGGGCACTGAAGCTTTCTTT	CASSGRDRGGTEAFF
NA	15	TRBV19	NA	TRBJ2-2	TGTGCCAGTAGTATGCAGGGAGGAGTCACCGGGGAGCTGTTTTTT	CASSMQGGVTGELFF
many	15	TRBV11-2	NA	TRBJ2-5	TGTGCCAGCAGCTCCGCCGCAGGGCATCAAGAGACCCAGTACTTC	CASSSAAGHQETQYF
many	15	TRBV28	TRBD1	TRBJ1-1	TGTGCCAGCTCCTCACCCGACAGGGGTCACACTGAAGCTTTCTTT	CASSSPDRGHTEAFF
NA	16	TRBV11-1	NA	TRBJ2-5	TGTGCCAGCAGCTTAACGGGGAGCGCGTACCAAGAGACCCAGTACTTC	CASSLTGSAYQETQYF
many	15	TRBV20-1	NA	TRBJ1-6	TGCAGTGTCCCCGGGCGAAGCTCCTATAATTCACCCCTCCACTTT	CSVPGRSSYNSPLHF
few	16	TRBV6-1	NA	TRBJ1-5	TGTGCCAGCAGTCTATCTACACATTATAGCAATCAGCCCCAGCATTTT	CASSLSTHYSNQPQHF
NA	14	TRBV28	NA	TRBJ1-2	TGTGCCAGCAGTTTCCGGATTCTGGACTATGGCTACACCTTC	CASSFRILDYGYTF
NA	16	TRBV11-3	NA	TRBJ2-2	TGTGCCAGCAGCCCCTACCGGGGAGGAATCACCGGGGAGCTGTTTTTT	CASSPYRGGITGELFF
many	15	TRBV28	TRBD1	TRBJ1-1	TGTGCCAGCAGTTATCCGGGACAGGGGAGTACTGAAGCTTTCTTT	CASSYPGQGSTEAFF
few	15	TRBV6-1	TRBD1	TRBJ2-2	TGTGCCAGCAGCACCAGGGGGCCGGCCACCGGGGAGCTGTTTTTT	CASSTRGPATGELFF
many	15	TRBV11-2	NA	TRBJ2-7	TGTGCCAGCAGCTCGGACCTCGGGTCCTCCTACGAGCAGTACTTC	CASSSDLGSSYEQYF
many	14	TRBV6-1	NA	TRBJ1-5	TGTGCCAGCACCTTAACAAGGAGCAATCAGCCCCAGCATTTT	CASTLTRSNQPQHF
NA	16	TRBV19	TRBD1	TRBJ1-5	TGTGCCAGTAGTCTCGGACAGGGAACCGTTAATCAGCCCCAGCATTTT	CASSLGQGTVNQPQHF
NA	15	TRBV5-1	NA	TRBJ2-2	TGCGCCAGCAGCTTGGACAGTGCTCTGTTCGGGGAGCTGTTTTTT	CASSLDSALFGELFF
many	16	TRBV28	NA	TRBJ2-5	TGTGCCAGCAGTTTATGGAAGTCGGGTTACCCTGCGACCCAGTACTTC	CASSLWKSGYPATQYF
NA	11	TRBV20-1	NA	TRBJ2-7	TGCAGTGCTACGGACCGCTACGAGCAGTACTTC	CSATDRYEQYF
many	16	TRBV28	NA	TRBJ1-1	TGTGCCAGCAGTCCTCAGGGGCTCATTATGAACACTGAAGCTTTCTTT	CASSPQGLIMNTEAFF
NA	13	TRBV6-1	NA	TRBJ2-7	TGTGCCAGCAGTGCAGGGAACGCCTACGAGCAGTACTTC	CASSAGNAYEQYF
NA	11	TRBV19	NA	TRBJ1-1	TGTGCCAGTACCCTCAGCACTGAAGCTTTCTTT	CASTLSTEAFF
NA	13	TRBV28	NA	TRBJ2-1	TGTGCCAGCTCGGAACCTCGAGGTAAAGAGCAGTTCTTC	CASSEPRGKEQFF
many	13	TRBV28	NA	TRBJ2-7	TGTGCCAGCAGTAACCCTTATGGTGGCGAGCAGTACTTC	CASSNPYGGEQYF
NA	15	TRBV9	NA	TRBJ1-4	TGTGCCAGCAGCGCAGGGGATTTGACTAATGAAAAACTGTTTTTT	CASSAGDLTNEKLFF
many	14	TRBV6-1	NA	TRBJ2-7	TGTGCCAGCAGTCGAGAGAGGAGCTCCTACGAGCAGTACTTC	CASSRERSSYEQYF
many	13	TRBV29-1	NA	TRBJ1-4	TGCAGCGTTGGAGGAGGGACTAATGAAAAACTGTTTTTT	CSVGGGTNEKLFF
NA	13	TRBV5-6	NA	TRBJ2-5	TGTGCCAGCAGCCCTAGGATCACCGAGACCCAGTACTTC	CASSPRITETQYF
many	15	TRBV6-5	NA	TRBJ1-4	TGTGCCAGCAGTTACTCGCGGACAGCAAATGAAAAACTGTTTTTT	CASSYSRTANEKLFF
many	17	TRBV15	TRBD2	TRBJ2-7	TGTGCCACCAGCAGAGATCTCGTAGGACTAGCGGGTGAAGAGCAGTACTTC	CATSRDLVGLAGEEQYF
NA	15	TRBV6-6	NA	TRBJ2-4	TGTGCCAGCAGTTACTCGTCCAGGGCCAAAAACATTCAGTACTTC	CASSYSSRAKNIQYF
NA	15	TRBV20-1	NA	TRBJ1-1	TGCAGTGCTAGATCCGGGAGGGGCCCGAACACTGAAGCTTTCTTT	CSARSGRGPNTEAFF
many	13	TRBV12-3/TRBV12-4	NA	TRBJ1-5	TGTGCCAGCAGCCCTCAAGATGACCAGCCCCAGCATTTT	CASSPQDDQPQHF
many	13	TRBV28	NA	TRBJ2-7	TGTGCCAGCAGTTCCTCGGGGGGCAGCGAGCAGTACTTC	CASSSSGGSEQYF
NA	14	TRBV7-9	NA	TRBJ1-1	TGTGCCAGCAGCTTATTTTTCGGGAACACTGAAGCTTTCTTT	CASSLFFGNTEAFF
NA	15	TRBV11-2	TRBD2	TRBJ2-2	TGTGCCAGCAGCCTAGCGGGAGGGCCTGACGGGGAGCTGTTTTTT	CASSLAGGPDGELFF
many	16	TRBV6-1	TRBD2	TRBJ2-7	TGTGCCAGCAGCCACAATCGACTAGCGGGGATCTACGAGCAGTACTTC	CASSHNRLAGIYEQYF
NA	15	TRBV3-1	TRBD2	TRBJ2-7	TGTGCCAGCAGCCAACTAGCGGGAATATCCTACGAGCAGTACTTC	CASSQLAGISYEQYF
many	15	TRBV6-1	TRBD1	TRBJ1-1	TGTGCCAGCAGAAGGACAGGAAGCGATCACGCTGAAGCTTTCTTT	CASRRTGSDHAEAFF
NA	13	TRBV5-1	TRBD1	TRBJ1-2	TGCGCCAGCAGCCTGGACAGGCCCTATGGCTACACCTTC	CASSLDRPYGYTF
many	17	TRBV28	NA	TRBJ1-6	TGTGCCAGCAGCCCTAGGAGGTCAGGGCTTAATAATTCACCCCTCCACTTT	CASSPRRSGLNNSPLHF
NA	14	TRBV9	NA	TRBJ1-6	TGTGCCAGCAGCAACCGGATTTATAATTCACCCCTCCACTTT	CASSNRIYNSPLHF
many	17	TRBV28	TRBD1	TRBJ1-2	TGTGCCAGCAGTCCCAACCCCGGACAGGGAGCTAACTATGGCTACACCTTC	CASSPNPGQGANYGYTF
many	17	TRBV6-1	NA	TRBJ2-5	TGTGCCAGCAGATCCTGGGGGGGCGGTAAAGCAAGGGAGACCCAGTACTTC	CASRSWGGGKARETQYF
NA	16	TRBV19	TRBD1	TRBJ1-4	TGTGCCAGTAGTAACGACAGGGCTGATGGTAATGAAAAACTGTTTTTT	CASSNDRADGNEKLFF
many	15	TRBV12-3/TRBV12-4	TRBD1	TRBJ1-4	TGTGCCAGCAGTCCCGAGGGGGCTGCTAATGAAAAACTGTTTTTT	CASSPEGAANEKLFF
few	14	TRBV6-1	NA	TRBJ1-1	TGTGCCAGCAGTCTTACAGGGAAGAGCACTGAAGCTTTCTTT	CASSLTGKSTEAFF
NA	16	TRBV30	NA	TRBJ1-1	TGTGCCCTTACTATGGGGTTCTCGATGTTGAACACTGAAGCTTTCTTT	CALTMGFSMLNTEAFF
many	12	TRBV19	NA	TRBJ1-6	TGTGCCAGTAGTATTATGGGTTCACCCCTCCACTTT	CASSIMGSPLHF
NA	12	TRBV20-1	NA	TRBJ2-2	TGCAGTGCTCCTAAGGGGGCCGGGGAGCTGTTTTTT	CSAPKGAGELFF
NA	14	TRBV30	NA	TRBJ2-2	TGTGCCTGGAGTGTACGGGCTAGCCGCGGGGAGCTGTTTTTT	CAWSVRASRGELFF
many	16	TRBV2	TRBD2	TRBJ2-7	TGTGCCAGCAGTGAAGTCTTCGGCGGGAGGGCCTACGAGCAGTACTTC	CASSEVFGGRAYEQYF
many	15	TRBV7-2	NA	TRBJ1-1	TGTGCCAGCAGCTTCCCGGGACTTCCGAACACTGAAGCTTTCTTT	CASSFPGLPNTEAFF
many	13	TRBV6-2/TRBV6-3	NA	TRBJ2-2	TGTGCCAGCAGTTACGTGACCACCGGGGAGCTGTTTTTT	CASSYVTTGELFF
many	14	TRBV6-1	NA	TRBJ2-7	TGTGCCAGCAGGCGACAGGTCAGGGCCTACGAGCAGTACTTC	CASRRQVRAYEQYF
NA	15	TRBV10-3	NA	TRBJ2-7	TGTGCCATCAGTGACACCATTGACAGGCTGGGAGAGCAGTACTTC	CAISDTIDRLGEQYF